Shown below are 26 T cell receptor beta chains from a single sample sequenced in a study of persistence of HIV-infected CD4 T cells. No antigens are known for them. This was the immunoSEQ version 4 assay in survey mode. Data came from immunoSEQ multiplex PCR; TCRdb stores just in-frame clones and leaves some out. The profile shows tens of thousands of clones, more than 75% of them singletons. Stimulation used around 10 ug/mL lysate from CMV-infected fibroblasts. Memory cells lacking CD40L and CD69 with high CD45RO were sorted. The material was CD4+ T cells sorted from PBMCs after approximately 19-hour stimulation, obtained from a patient who received antiretroviral therapy. The receptors were gathered from an adult man with HIV who was CMV-seropositive.

V and J are TRBV9 and TRBJ2-2; D may correspond to TRBD1 or TRBD2 (5 bases each). Germline V CDR1 and CDR2: SGDLS, YYNGEE. The CDR3 loop spans 13 amino acids. The ends were cut back, 3 bases at V and 4 bases at J, with 7 bases in the middle. CDR3 in amino acids: CASSGGVTGELFF. The CDR3 DNA sequence: TGTGCCAGCAGCGGAGGGGTCACCGGGGAGCTGTTTTTT.

This clone was seen a handful of times. The rearrangement links TRBV3-1 (or the pseudogene TRBV3-2) to TRBJ1-5, with 7 bases lining up with TRBD1. The CDR3 runs to 16 residues. V was pared by 1 base and J by 5 bases, with 8 bases of the junction left unmatched. Germline loops: CDR1 LGHDT, CDR2 YNNKEL (reference sequence). The CDR3 spells CASSQGGQSGHQPQHF. CDR3 nucleotide sequence: TGTGCCAGCAGCCAAGGGGGACAGTCGGGCCATCAGCCCCAGCATTTT.

This clone came up a few times. The chain has TRBV5-1 and TRBJ1-1, with D uncertain. Germline V lookup: CDR1 SGHRS, CDR2 YFSETQ. This CDR3 comprises 14 residues. V was shortened by 3 bases and J by 6 bases, with 15 bases between the two germline ends. The CDR3 is CASSSGGMGSEAFF. The CDR3 DNA is TGCGCCAGCAGCTCTGGAGGGATGGGCTCTGAAGCTTTCTTT.

The rearrangement joins TRBV7-3 to TRBJ2-4, with 7 bases that match TRBD2. This CDR3 region has 14 residues. With 5 bases clipped from V and 7 bases from J, the junction kept 8 bases outside the gene matches. In germline, CDR1 is SGHTA, CDR2 FQGTGA. The CDR3 loop reads CASSRSGAGNIQYF. The DNA of the CDR3 is TGTGCCAGCAGCCGGAGCGGGGCTGGCAACATTCAGTACTTC.

This chain uses TRBV7-2 with TRBJ1-2; the match to TRBD1 covers 11 bases. Per germline, CDR1 SGHTA and CDR2 FQGNSA. V was pared by 2 bases and J by 5 bases, with 13 bases of the junction left unmatched. The CDR3 extends over 18 amino acids. CDR3 in amino acids: CASSLRRPGQGDSYGYTF. The CDR3 DNA sequence: TGTGCCAGCAGCTTAAGGCGGCCGGGACAGGGGGACAGTTATGGCTACACCTTC.

The chain employs TRBV11-2 and TRBJ2-7; TRBD1 matches 8 bases. This CDR3 has 14 amino acids. V shed 7 bases, J shed 3 bases, and the junction held 8 bases outside the gene matches. CDR1 and CDR2 (germline): SGHAT, FQNNGV. For the CDR3, the DNA is TGTGCCAGCACTCGCGGACAGGGCAACTACGAGCAGTACTTC. It specifies CASTRGQGNYEQYF.

The rearrangement uses TRBV20-1 and TRBJ2-3; D gene uncertain. The germline V and J ends were trimmed by 3 bases and 1 base, with 5 bases remaining between them. The CDR3 has 12 amino acids. CDR1 is DFQATT, CDR2 SNEGSKA, per germline (reference sequence). The DNA of the CDR3 is TGCAGTGCTAGTCGGGGCACAGATACGCAGTATTTT. Residues: CSASRGTDTQYF.

This sequence joins TRBV7-3 and TRBJ2-7; 8 bases are a match to TRBD1. Germline CDR1 and CDR2: SGHTA and FQGTGA. The V segment lost 5 bases and the J segment 5 bases; nucleotides outside the gene matches: 5. CDR3 length: 13 residues. The CDR3: CASSPGQGHEQYF. The CDR3 DNA sequence: TGTGCCAGCAGCCCTGGACAGGGACACGAGCAGTACTTC.

The gene calls are TRBV20-1 and TRBJ1-6, with D unresolved. V shed 3 bases and J shed 10 bases, with 13 bases lying between them. This CDR3 region has 13 residues. Germline CDR1 reads DFQATT; CDR2 reads SNEGSKA (reference sequence). CDR3 bases: TGCAGTGCTAGTGAACAGAGGAGCTCACCCCTCCACTTT. Amino acids: CSASEQRSSPLHF.

This clone appeared a single time. The chain is built from TRBV29-1 and TRBJ1-2, with D uncertain. Germline-derived CDR1 and CDR2 are SQVTM and ANQGSEA. Trimming cost V 0 bases and J 4 bases, with 12 bases left between them. This CDR3 region has 14 residues. The CDR3 protein is CSVEDRSRIYGYTF. CDR3 DNA: TGCAGCGTTGAAGATCGAAGCAGGATCTATGGCTACACCTTC.

The CDR3 sequence: CASSPDRALLNTEAFF. CDR3 sequence (DNA): TGCGCCAGCAGCCCGGACAGGGCCCTCTTGAACACTGAAGCTTTCTTT. This chain connects TRBV5-1 to TRBJ1-1, with 8 nucleotides matching TRBD1. Germline loops: CDR1 SGHRS, CDR2 YFSETQ. J lost 0 bases, V lost 4 bases, and 8 bases had no gene match. This CDR3 is 16 amino acids long.

The rearrangement links TRBV6-5 to TRBJ1-1; TRBD1 might be the D (5 bases). Trimming stripped 2 bases from V and 8 bases from J, with 15 bases between. The germline gives CDR1 MNHEY, CDR2 SVGAGI. CDR3 length: 14 residues. CDR3 sequence reads: CASSYGDRSTEAFF. As DNA, the CDR3 is TGTGCCAGCAGTTACGGAGACAGAAGTACCGAAGCTTTCTTT.

The genes are TRBV19 and TRBJ2-1; D not resolved. Between the trimmed V and J ends, which lost 3 bases and 12 bases, there was a span of 18 bases. The germline CDR1 and CDR2 sequences are LNHDA and SQIVND (reference sequence). The CDR3 extends over 14 amino acids. In nucleotides, the CDR3 is TGTGCCAGTAGTATGGATCGGCAGCTCGGCGGGCAGTTCTTC. Translating gives CASSMDRQLGGQFF.

DNA for the CDR3: TGTGCCACCAGTGATGGGTATACGCAGTATTTT. Residues: CATSDGYTQYF. This chain uses TRBV24-1 with TRBJ2-3, with unresolved D. The CDR3 length is 11 residues. V was shortened by 3 bases and J by 7 bases, with 4 bases between the two germline ends. Germline lookup yields CDR1 KGHDR and CDR2 SFDVKD.

The V and J genes are TRBV21-1 and TRBJ2-2. TRBV21-1 is a recognized pseudogene. This CDR3 comprises 15 residues. The CDR3 loop reads CASSTRGEGTGELFF. DNA of the CDR3: TGTGCCAGCAGCACCAGGGGGGAGGGGACCGGGGAGCTGTTTTTT.

This chain uses TRBV2 with TRBJ2-1; D is uncertain. The CDR3 totals 12 residues. Trimming took off 6 bases at V and 6 bases at J, with 9 bases between the two ends. The germline CDR1 and CDR2 sequences are SNHLY and FYNNEI. CDR3 amino acids: CASSKNPNEQFF. CDR3 bases: TGTGCCAGCAGCAAAAACCCCAATGAGCAGTTCTTC.

This rearrangement joins TRBV6-1 to TRBJ2-7; D remains ambiguous. The CDR3 is 14 residues long. V lost 2 bases to trimming and J lost 1 base, with 9 bases between them. Per germline, CDR1 MNHNS and CDR2 SASEGT. CDR3 DNA: TGTGCCAGCAGTGAAATGGTCTTTTCCTACGAGCAGTACTTC. As protein: CASSEMVFSYEQYF.

This clone was found once. The chain joins TRBV9 to TRBJ1-6, with 10 bases lining up with TRBD1. With 3 bases clipped from V and 7 bases from J, the junction kept 4 bases outside the gene matches. Germline V lookup: CDR1 SGDLS, CDR2 YYNGEE. The CDR3 length is 15 residues. The CDR3 bases are TGTGCCAGCAGCGCAGGGACAGGGGCAAATTCACCCCTCCACTTT. Translation: CASSAGTGANSPLHF.

This clone turned up a few times. The V and J genes are TRBV13 and TRBJ2-7; the match to TRBD2 covers 10 bases. Germline V gives CDR1 PRHDT, CDR2 FYEKMQ (reference sequence). V shed 5 bases and J 4 bases; nucleotides not matched to a gene: 11. The CDR3 length is 16 residues. The CDR3 DNA sequence: TGTGCCAGCAGCCCCCGGGGCGTAGCGGGGGGTTACGAGCAGTACTTC. This codes for CASSPRGVAGGYEQYF.

The V gene is TRBV9, the J gene TRBJ1-4; the D gene is possibly TRBD1 (6 bases). Germline lookup yields CDR1 SGDLS and CDR2 YYNGEE. The CDR3 covers 14 residues. Trimming removed 4 bases from V and 4 bases from J, with 11 bases in between. CDR3 region: CASSWGLDNEKLFF. The CDR3 coding sequence is TGTGCCAGCAGCTGGGGGCTAGATAATGAAAAACTGTTTTTT.

The table lists this clone with a count of one. The chain employs TRBV6-1 and TRBJ1-6; 7 nucleotides match TRBD1. CDR3 length: 14 residues. The germline CDR1 and CDR2 sequences are MNHNS and SASEGT. With V trimmed by 5 bases and J by 6 bases, 4 bases remained unmatched. The CDR3 is CASSQQGFNSPLHF. The CDR3 nucleotides read TGTGCCAGCAGTCAACAGGGGTTTAATTCACCCCTCCACTTT.

This chain connects TRBV7-2 to TRBJ1-5, with D unclear. This CDR3 has 13 residues. Germline-derived CDR1 and CDR2 are SGHTA and FQGNSA. V was clipped by 6 bases and J by 4 bases, with 10 bases between them. CDR3 amino acids: CASSQQRNQPQHF. CDR3 bases: TGTGCCAGCAGTCAACAGAGAAATCAGCCCCAGCATTTT. Filled out from reference TRBV7-2 and TRBJ1-5, the complete variable domain reads GAGVSQSPSNKVTEKGKDVELRCDPISGHTALYWYRQSLGQGLEFLIYFQGNSAPDKSGLPSDRFSAERTGGSVSTLTIQRTQQEDSAVYLCASSQQRNQPQHFGDGTRLSIL.

This chain links TRBV28 with TRBJ1-1; 8 bases line up with TRBD1. CDR1 is MDHEN, CDR2 SYDVKM, per germline. The CDR3 runs to 14 residues. V was clipped by 8 bases and J by 1 base; unmatched bases: 6. The CDR3 loop reads CASWQGARNTEAFF. The CDR3 DNA is TGTGCCAGCTGGCAGGGGGCAAGGAACACTGAAGCTTTCTTT.

The gene calls are TRBV9 and TRBJ2-2; 13 bases line up with TRBD2. V shed 4 bases and J 7 bases; nucleotides not matched to a gene: 4. Looked up from germline, CDR1 is SGDLS and CDR2 is YYNGEE. The CDR3 has 15 amino acids. CDR3 loop: CASSTSGGAIGELFF. In nucleotides, the CDR3 is TGTGCCAGCAGCACTAGCGGGGGGGCGATCGGGGAGCTGTTTTTT.

CDR3 amino acids: CASSHGQDYNEQFF. CDR3 coding DNA: TGCGCCAGCAGCCACGGACAGGACTACAATGAGCAGTTCTTC. This sequence joins TRBV5-1 and TRBJ2-1, with 7 bases aligning to TRBD1. The germline V gene has CDR1 SGHRS and CDR2 YFSETQ. The CDR3 is made up of 14 amino acids. With 4 bases clipped from V and 3 bases from J, the junction kept 4 bases outside the gene matches.

This clone was seen once. The chain combines TRBV10-3 with TRBJ2-7, with 7 bases that match TRBD1. Losses at the gene ends were 6 bases for V and 6 bases for J; bases not matched to a gene: 8. Germline CDR1 and CDR2: ENHRY and SYGVKD. CDR3 length equals 13 residues. The CDR3 reads CAIRPDRFREQYF. In DNA form, the CDR3 reads TGTGCCATCAGACCGGACAGGTTTCGCGAGCAGTACTTC.